This TCR beta chain was sequenced during a study of blood T cell repertoires in COVID-19. Study in general: The origin of the acute and convalescent COVID-19 samples was the United States, Italy and Spain. Sources were T cells, B-cell-depleted T cells, or PBMCs; the material itself was cDNA or gDNA.

Profiled with immunoSEQ multiplex PCR; TCRdb holds only in-frame clones, not every one. The sample includes 300,000 or so clones, 75% to 90% of them seen just once. Seattle's enrolled individuals joined amid active infection and were then monitored longitudinally. The CDR3 is 16 residues long. Germline lookup yields CDR1 SQVTM and CDR2 ANQGSEA. With 2 bases clipped from V and 1 base from J, the junction kept 8 bases outside the gene matches. The sequence was collected from a woman in her twenties or thirties with COVID-19, enrolled during active disease. The material sequenced was peripheral blood. This chain joins TRBV29-1 and TRBJ1-2; 9 bases line up with TRBD1. As DNA, the CDR3 is TGCAGCGTTGAATTCGGGACAGGGCGGGGTAACTATGGCTACACCTTC. This sequence encodes CSVEFGTGRGNYGYTF.